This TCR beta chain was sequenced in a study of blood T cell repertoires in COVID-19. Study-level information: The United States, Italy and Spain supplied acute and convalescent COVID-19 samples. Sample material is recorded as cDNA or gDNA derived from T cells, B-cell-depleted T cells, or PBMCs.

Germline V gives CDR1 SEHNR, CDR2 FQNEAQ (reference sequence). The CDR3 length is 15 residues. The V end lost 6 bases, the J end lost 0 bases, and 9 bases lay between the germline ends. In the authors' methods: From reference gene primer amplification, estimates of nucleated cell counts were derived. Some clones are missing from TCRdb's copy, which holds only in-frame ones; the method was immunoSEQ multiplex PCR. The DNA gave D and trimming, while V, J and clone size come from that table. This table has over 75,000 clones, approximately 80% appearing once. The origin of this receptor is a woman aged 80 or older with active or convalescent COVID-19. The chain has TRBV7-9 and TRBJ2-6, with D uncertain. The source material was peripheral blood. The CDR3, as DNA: TGTGCCAGCAGTCCCTCCCTCTCTGGGGCCAACGTCCTGACTTTC. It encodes CASSPSLSGANVLTF.